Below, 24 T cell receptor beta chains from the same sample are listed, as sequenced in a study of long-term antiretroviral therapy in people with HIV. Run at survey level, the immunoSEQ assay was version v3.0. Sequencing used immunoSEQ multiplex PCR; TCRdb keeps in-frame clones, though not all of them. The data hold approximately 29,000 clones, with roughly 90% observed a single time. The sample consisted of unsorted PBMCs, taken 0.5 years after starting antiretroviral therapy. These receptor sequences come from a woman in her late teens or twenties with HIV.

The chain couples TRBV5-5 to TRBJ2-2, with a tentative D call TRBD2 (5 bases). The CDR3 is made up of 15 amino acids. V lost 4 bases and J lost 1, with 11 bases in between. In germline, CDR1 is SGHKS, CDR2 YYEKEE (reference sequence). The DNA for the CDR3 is TGTGCCAGCAGCCCGGACTGGTTGAACACCGGGGAGCTGTTTTTT. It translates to CASSPDWLNTGELFF.

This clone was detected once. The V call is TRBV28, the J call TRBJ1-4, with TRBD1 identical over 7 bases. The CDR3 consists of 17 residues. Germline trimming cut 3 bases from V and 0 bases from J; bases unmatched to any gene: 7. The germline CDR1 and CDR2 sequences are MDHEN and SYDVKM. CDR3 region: CASSLTGSVATNEKLFF. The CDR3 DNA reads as TGTGCCAGCAGTTTGACAGGGTCAGTTGCAACTAATGAAAAACTGTTTTTT.

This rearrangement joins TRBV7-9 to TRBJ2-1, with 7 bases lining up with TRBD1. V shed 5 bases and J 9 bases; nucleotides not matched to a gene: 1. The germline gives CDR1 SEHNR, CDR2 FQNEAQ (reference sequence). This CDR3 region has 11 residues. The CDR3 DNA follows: TGTGCCAGCAGCCGACAGGGTGAGCAGTTCTTC. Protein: CASSRQGEQFF.

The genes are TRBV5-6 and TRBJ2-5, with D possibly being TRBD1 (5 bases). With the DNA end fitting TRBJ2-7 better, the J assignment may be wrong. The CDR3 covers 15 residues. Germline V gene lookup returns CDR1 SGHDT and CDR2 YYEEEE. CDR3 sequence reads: CASSPRNRPTYEQYF. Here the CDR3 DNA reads TGTGCCAGCAGCCCACGGAACAGGCCGACCTACGAGCAGTACTTC.

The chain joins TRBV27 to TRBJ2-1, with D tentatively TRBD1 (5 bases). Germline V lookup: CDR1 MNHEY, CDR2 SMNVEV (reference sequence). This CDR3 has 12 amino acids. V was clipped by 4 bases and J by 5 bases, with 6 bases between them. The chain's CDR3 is CASSSGNNEQFF. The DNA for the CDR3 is TGTGCCAGCAGTTCAGGGAACAATGAGCAGTTCTTC.

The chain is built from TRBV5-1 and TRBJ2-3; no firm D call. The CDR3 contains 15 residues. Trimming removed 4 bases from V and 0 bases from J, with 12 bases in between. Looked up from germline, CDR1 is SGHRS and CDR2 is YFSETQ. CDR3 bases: TGCGCCAGCAGCCCGGAGCCGGTTAGCACAGATACGCAGTATTTT. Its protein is CASSPEPVSTDTQYF.

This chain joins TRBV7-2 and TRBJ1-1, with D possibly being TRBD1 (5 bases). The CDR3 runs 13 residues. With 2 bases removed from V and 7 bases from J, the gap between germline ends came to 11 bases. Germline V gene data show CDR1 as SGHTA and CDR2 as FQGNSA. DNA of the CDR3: TGTGCCAGCAGCTTATACAGGTATAATGAAGCTTTCTTT. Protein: CASSLYRYNEAFF.

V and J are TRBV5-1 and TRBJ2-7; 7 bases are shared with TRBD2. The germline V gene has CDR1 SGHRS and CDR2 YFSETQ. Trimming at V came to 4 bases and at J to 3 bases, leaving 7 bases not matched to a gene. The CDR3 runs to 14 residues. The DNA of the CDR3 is TGCGCCAGCAGCCGGGGGGACCAGGGCTACGAGCAGTACTTC. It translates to CASSRGDQGYEQYF.

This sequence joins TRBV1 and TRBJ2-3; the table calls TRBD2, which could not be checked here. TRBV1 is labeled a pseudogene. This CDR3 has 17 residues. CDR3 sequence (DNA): TGCACCAGCAGCCAATGTGGCCTAGCGGGAGTCATAGATACGCAGTATTTT. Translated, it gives CTSSQCGLAGVIDTQYF.

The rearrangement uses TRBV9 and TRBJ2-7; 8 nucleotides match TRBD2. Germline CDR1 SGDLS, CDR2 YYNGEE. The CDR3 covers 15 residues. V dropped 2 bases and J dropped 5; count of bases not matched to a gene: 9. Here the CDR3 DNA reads TGTGCCAGCAGCGTCTCGGGGACTAGTCCCAACGAGCAGTACTTC. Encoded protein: CASSVSGTSPNEQYF.

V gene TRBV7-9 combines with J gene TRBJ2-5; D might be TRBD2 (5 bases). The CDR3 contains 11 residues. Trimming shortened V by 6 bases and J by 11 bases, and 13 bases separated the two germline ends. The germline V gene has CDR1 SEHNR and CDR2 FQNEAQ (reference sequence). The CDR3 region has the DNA TGTGCCAGCAGTTCCATTCGAGGGCAGTACTTC. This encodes CASSSIRGQYF.

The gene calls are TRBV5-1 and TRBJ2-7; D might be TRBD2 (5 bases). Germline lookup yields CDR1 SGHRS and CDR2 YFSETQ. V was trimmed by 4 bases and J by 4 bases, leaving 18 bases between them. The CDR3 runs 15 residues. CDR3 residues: CASSPEDDLWYEQYF. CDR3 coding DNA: TGCGCCAGCAGCCCGGAGGACGACTTATGGTACGAGCAGTACTTC.

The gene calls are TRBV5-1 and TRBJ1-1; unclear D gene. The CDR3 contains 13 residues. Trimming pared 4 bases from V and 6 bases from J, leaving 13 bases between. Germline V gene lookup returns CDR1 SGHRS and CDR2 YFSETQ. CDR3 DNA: TGCGCCAGCAGCCCCGTGGTTGGGGCTGAAGCTTTCTTT. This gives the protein CASSPVVGAEAFF.

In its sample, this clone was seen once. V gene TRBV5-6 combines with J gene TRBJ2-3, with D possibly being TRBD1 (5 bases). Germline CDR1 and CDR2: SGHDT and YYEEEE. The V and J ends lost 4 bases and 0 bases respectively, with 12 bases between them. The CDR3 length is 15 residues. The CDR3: CASSLTVTSTDTQYF. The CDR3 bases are TGTGCCAGCAGCCTGACAGTAACTAGCACAGATACGCAGTATTTT.

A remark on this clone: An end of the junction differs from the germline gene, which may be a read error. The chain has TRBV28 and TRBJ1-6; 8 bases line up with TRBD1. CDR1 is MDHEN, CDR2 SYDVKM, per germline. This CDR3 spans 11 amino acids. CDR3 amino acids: CASSTWTGPYF. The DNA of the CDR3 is TGTGCCAGCAGTACCTGGACAGGGCCCTACTTT.

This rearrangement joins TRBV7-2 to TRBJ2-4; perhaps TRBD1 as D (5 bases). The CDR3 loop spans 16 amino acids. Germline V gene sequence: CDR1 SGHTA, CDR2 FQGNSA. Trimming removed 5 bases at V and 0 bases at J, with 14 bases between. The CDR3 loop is CASSASRQLAKNIQYF. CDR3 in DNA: TGTGCCAGCAGCGCGTCAAGACAGCTAGCCAAAAACATTCAGTACTTC.

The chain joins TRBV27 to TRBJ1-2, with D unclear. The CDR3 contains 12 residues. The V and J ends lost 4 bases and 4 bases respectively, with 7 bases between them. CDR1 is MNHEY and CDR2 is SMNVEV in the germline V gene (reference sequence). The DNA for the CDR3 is TGTGCCAGCAGTTCTGGGCCCTATGGCTACACCTTC. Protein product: CASSSGPYGYTF.

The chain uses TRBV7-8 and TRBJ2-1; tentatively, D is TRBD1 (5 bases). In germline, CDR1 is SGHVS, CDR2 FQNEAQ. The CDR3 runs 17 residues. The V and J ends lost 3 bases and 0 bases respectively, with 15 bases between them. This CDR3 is CASSFGSRQSSYNEQFF. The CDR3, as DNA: TGTGCCAGCAGCTTCGGTAGCCGACAGAGCTCCTACAATGAGCAGTTCTTC. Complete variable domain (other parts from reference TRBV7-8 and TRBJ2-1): GAGVSQSPRYKVAKRGQDVALRCDPISGHVSLFWYQQALGQGPEFLTYFQNEAQLDKSGLPSDRFFAERPEGSVSTLKIQRTQQEDSAVYLCASSFGSRQSSYNEQFFGPGTRLTVL.

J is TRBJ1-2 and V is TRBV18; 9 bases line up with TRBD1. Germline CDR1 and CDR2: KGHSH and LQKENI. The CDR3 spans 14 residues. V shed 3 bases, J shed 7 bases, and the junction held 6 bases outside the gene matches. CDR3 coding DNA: TGTGCCAGCTCACCTTCCCGGGACAGGGCTGGCTACACCTTC. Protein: CASSPSRDRAGYTF.

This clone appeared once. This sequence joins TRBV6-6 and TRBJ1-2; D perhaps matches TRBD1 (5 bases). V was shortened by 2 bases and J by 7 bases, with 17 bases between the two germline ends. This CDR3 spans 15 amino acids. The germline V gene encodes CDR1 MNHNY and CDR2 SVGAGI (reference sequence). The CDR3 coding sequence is TGTGCCAGCAGTTACGGCAGGGACCCCCAGAGTGGCTACACCTTC. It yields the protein CASSYGRDPQSGYTF.

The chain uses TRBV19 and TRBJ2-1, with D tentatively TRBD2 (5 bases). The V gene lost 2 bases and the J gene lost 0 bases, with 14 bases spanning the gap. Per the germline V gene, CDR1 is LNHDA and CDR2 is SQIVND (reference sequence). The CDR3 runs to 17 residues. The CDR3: CASSILGAPSSYNEQFF. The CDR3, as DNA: TGTGCCAGTAGTATATTGGGAGCGCCTAGCTCCTACAATGAGCAGTTCTTC.

This CDR3 is CASSLLAGAGDTQYF. The CDR3 DNA reads TGTGCCAGCTCTCTACTAGCGGGAGCGGGAGATACGCAGTATTTT. The gene calls are TRBV18 and TRBJ2-3; TRBD2 matches at 11 bases. The CDR3 extends over 15 amino acids. Germline loops: CDR1 KGHSH, CDR2 LQKENI. Trimming cost V 6 bases and J 5 bases; bases outside gene matches: 7.

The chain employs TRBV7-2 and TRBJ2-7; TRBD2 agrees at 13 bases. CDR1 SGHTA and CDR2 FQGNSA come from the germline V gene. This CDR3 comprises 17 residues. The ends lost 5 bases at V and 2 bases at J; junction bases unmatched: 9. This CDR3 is CASSARLAGGKPYEQYF. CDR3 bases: TGTGCCAGCAGCGCACGACTAGCGGGAGGTAAACCCTACGAGCAGTACTTC.

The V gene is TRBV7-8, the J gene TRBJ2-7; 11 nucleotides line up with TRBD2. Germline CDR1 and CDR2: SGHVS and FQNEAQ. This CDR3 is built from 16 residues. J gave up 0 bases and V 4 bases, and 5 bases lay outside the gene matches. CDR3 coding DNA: TGTGCCAGCAGCTCACCTACTAGCGGGAGCTCCTACGAGCAGTACTTC. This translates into CASSSPTSGSSYEQYF.